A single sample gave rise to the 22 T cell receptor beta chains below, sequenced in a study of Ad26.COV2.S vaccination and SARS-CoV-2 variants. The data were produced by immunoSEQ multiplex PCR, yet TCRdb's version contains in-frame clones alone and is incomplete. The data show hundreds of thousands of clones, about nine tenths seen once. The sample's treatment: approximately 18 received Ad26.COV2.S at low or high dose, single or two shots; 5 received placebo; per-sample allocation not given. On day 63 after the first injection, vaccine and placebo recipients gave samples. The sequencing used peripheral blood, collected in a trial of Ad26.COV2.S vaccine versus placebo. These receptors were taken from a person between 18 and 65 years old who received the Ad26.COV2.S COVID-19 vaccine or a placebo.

This chain's CDR3 is CASRTTGASNQPQHF. The CDR3 DNA reads TGTGCCAGTAGAACGACAGGTGCGAGCAATCAGCCCCAGCATTTT. This rearrangement joins TRBV19 to TRBJ1-5; tentatively, D is TRBD1 (6 bases). V lost 6 bases and J 1 base, leaving 13 bases between the germline ends. Germline CDR1 LNHDA, CDR2 SQIVND (reference sequence). This CDR3 is 15 amino acids long.

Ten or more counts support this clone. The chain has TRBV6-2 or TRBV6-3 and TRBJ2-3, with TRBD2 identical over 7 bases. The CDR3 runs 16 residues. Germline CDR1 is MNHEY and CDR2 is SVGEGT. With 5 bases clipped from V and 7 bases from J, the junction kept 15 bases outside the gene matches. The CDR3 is CASSMNVASGKNTQYF. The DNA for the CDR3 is TGTGCCAGCAGTATGAACGTGGCTAGCGGTAAAAATACGCAGTATTTT.

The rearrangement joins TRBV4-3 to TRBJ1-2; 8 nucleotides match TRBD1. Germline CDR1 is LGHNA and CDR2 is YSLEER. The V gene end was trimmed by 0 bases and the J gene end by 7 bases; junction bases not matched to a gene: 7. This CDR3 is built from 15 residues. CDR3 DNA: TGCGCCAGCAGCCAAGATCCTGCAGGGGGCCTTGGCTACACCTTC. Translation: CASSQDPAGGLGYTF.

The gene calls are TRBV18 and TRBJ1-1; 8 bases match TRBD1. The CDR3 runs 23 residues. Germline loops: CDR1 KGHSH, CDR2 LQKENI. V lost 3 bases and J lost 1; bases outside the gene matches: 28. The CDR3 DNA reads TGTGCCAGCTCACCCTCAACGACAGGGGCGGATAATACCTCGCGCCGGCAGAACACTGAAGCTTTCTTT. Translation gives CASSPSTTGADNTSRRQNTEAFF. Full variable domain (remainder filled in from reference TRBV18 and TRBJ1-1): NAGVMQNPRHLVRRRGQEARLRCSPMKGHSHVYWYRQLPEEGLKFMVYLQKENIIDESGMPKERFSAEFPKEGPSILRIQQVVRGDSAAYFCASSPSTTGADNTSRRQNTEAFFGQGTRLTVV.

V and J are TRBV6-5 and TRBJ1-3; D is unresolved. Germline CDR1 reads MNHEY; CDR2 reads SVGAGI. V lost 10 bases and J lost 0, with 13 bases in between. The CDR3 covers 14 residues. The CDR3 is CATGLGASGNTIYF. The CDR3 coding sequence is TGTGCCACAGGCCTTGGCGCCTCTGGAAACACCATATATTTT.

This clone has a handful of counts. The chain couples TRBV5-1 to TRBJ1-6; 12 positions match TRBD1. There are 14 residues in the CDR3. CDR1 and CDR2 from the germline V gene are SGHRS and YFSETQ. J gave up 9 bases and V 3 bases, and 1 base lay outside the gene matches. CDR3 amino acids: CASSSGQGASPLHF. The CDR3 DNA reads TGCGCCAGCAGCTCGGGACAGGGGGCTTCACCCCTCCACTTT. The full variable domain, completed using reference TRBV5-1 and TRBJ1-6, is KAGVTQTPRYLIKTRGQQVTLSCSPISGHRSVSWYQQTPGQGLQFLFEYFSETQRNKGNFPGRFSGRQFSNSRSEMNVSTLELGDSALYLCASSSGQGASPLHFGNGTRLTVT.

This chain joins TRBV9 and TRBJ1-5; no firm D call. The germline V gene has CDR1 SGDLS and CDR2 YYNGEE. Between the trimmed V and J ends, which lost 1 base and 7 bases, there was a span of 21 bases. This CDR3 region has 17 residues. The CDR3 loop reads CASSVFARRRRGQPQHF. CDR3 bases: TGTGCCAGCAGCGTATTTGCGAGGAGACGGAGAGGGCAGCCCCAGCATTTT.

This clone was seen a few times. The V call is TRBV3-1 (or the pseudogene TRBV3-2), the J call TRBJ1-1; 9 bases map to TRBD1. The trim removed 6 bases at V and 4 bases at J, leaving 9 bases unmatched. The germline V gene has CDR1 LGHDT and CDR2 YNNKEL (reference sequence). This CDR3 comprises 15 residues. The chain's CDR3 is CASSLRTGVITEAFF. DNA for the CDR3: TGTGCCAGCAGTCTAAGGACAGGGGTCATCACTGAAGCTTTCTTT.

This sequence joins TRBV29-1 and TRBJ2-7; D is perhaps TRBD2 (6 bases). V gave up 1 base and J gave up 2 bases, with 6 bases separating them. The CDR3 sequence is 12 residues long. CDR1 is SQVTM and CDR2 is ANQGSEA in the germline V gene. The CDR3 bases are TGCAGCGTTGAAGGGACTACCTACGAGCAGTACTTC. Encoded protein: CSVEGTTYEQYF.

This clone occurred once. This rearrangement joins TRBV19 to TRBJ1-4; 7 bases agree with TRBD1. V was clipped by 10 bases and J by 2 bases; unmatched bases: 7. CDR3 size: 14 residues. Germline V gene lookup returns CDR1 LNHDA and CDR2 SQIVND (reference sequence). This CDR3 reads CATQGGTTNEKLFF. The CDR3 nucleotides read TGTGCCACCCAGGGGGGAACCACTAATGAAAAACTGTTTTTT.

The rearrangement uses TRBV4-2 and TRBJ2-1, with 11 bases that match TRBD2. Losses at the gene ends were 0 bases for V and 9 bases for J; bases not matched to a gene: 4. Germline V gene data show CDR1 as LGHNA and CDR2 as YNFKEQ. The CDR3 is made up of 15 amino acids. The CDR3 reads CASSQDPGLAVEQFF. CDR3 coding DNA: TGTGCCAGCAGCCAAGATCCGGGACTAGCGGTTGAGCAGTTCTTC.

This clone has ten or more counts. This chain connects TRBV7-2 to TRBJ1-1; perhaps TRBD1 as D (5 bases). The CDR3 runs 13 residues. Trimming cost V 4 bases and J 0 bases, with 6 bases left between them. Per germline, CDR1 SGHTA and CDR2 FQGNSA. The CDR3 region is CASSWTLNTEAFF. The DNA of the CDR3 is TGTGCCAGCAGCTGGACATTGAACACTGAAGCTTTCTTT.

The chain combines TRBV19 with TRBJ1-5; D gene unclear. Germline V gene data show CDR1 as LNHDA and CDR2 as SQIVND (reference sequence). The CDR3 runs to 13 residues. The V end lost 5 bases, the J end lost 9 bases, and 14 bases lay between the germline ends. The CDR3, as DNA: TGTGCCAGTAGTGTGGCAGGCGAGAGGCCCCAGCATTTT. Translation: CASSVAGERPQHF.

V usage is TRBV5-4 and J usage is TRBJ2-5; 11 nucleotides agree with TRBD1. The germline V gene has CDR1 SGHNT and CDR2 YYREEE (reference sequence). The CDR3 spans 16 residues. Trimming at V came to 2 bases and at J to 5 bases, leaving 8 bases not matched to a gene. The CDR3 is CASSFPGQGARETQYF. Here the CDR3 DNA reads TGTGCCAGCAGCTTCCCAGGACAGGGGGCACGGGAGACCCAGTACTTC.

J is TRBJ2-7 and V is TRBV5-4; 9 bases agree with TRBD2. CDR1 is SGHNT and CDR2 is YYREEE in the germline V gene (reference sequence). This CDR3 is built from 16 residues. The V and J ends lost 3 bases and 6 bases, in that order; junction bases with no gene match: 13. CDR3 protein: CASSSSLLAGPAEQYF. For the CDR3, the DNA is TGTGCCAGCAGCTCGTCCCTACTAGCGGGTCCTGCCGAGCAGTACTTC.

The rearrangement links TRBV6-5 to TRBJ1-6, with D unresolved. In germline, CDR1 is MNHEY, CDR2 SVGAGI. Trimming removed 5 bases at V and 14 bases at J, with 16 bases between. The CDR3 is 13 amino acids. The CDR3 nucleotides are TGTGCCAGCAGTCCCCAGATGATGGGCTCCCTCCACTTT. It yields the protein CASSPQMMGSLHF.

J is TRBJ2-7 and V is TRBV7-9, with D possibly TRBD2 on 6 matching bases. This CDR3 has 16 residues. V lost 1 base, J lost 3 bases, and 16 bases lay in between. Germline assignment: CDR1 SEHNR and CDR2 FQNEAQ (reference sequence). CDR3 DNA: TGTGCCAGCAGCTTAGATGGCGTAGCGGCAGGCTACGAGCAGTACTTC. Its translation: CASSLDGVAAGYEQYF.

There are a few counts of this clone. CDR3: CASSYGGLQPQHF. The CDR3 DNA reads as TGTGCCAGCAGTTACGGGGGGCTACAGCCCCAGCATTTT. V and J are TRBV6-6 and TRBJ1-5; the D gene is possibly TRBD1 (6 bases). CDR1 and CDR2 (germline): MNHNY, SVGAGI (reference sequence). The CDR3 is made up of 13 amino acids. The V end lost 2 bases, the J end lost 7 bases, and 9 bases lay between the germline ends.

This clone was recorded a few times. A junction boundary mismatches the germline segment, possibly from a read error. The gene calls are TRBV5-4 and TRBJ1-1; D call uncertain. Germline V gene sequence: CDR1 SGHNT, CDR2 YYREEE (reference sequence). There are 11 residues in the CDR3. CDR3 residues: CASSLNAEAFF. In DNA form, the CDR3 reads TGTGCCAGCAGCTTGAACGCTGAAGCTTTCTTT.

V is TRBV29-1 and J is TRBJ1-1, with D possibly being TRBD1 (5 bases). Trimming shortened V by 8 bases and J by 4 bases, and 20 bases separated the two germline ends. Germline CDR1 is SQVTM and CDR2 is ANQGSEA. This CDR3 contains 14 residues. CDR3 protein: CSMDRRGLGTEAFF. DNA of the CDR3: TGCAGCATGGACCGTCGGGGACTAGGCACTGAAGCTTTCTTT.

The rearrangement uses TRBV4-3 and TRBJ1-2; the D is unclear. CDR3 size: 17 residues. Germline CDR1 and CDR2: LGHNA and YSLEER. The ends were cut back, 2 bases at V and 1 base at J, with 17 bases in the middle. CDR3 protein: CASSQQTGYSVNYGYTF. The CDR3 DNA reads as TGCGCCAGCAGCCAACAAACGGGGTACAGTGTTAACTATGGCTACACCTTC.

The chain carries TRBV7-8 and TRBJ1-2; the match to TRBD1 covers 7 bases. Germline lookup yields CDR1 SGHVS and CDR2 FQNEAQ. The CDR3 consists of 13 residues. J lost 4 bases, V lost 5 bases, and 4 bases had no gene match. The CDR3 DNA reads TGTGCCAGCAGCCACCGGGACAGCTATGGCTACACCTTC. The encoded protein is CASSHRDSYGYTF.